Shown below are 32 T cell receptor beta chains from a single sample sequenced in a study of T cells in Graves' hyperthyroidism and ophthalmopathy. From RNA transcripts, TCR beta CDR3 regions were amplified. Researchers ran a first-round RT-PCR on the TCR CDR3 using the HTBI primer set. TCRdb analysed the multiplex PCR reads with MiXCR anew, one entry per CDR3 protein. This sample yields about 660,000 distinct CDR3 sequences, of which 45% are seen a single time; less than 8.5% belongs to the top ten. The sample comprised peripheral blood or thyroid tissue (not recorded which). These TCRs come from an adult man with Graves' disease, either hyperthyroidism or ophthalmopathy (not recorded which).

A note on this clonotype: A much larger clone lies a single base off, so this may be a read error. This sequence joins TRBV5-1 and TRBJ1-1; no definite D call. The CDR3 totals 13 residues. The V end lost 0 bases, the J end lost 6 bases, and 9 bases lay between the germline ends. CDR1 is SGHRS and CDR2 is YFSETQ in the germline V gene. The DNA for the CDR3 is TGCGCCAGCAGCTTGGAAAGCTCAGCTGAAGCTTTCTTT. Translated: CASSLESSAEAFF. The variable domain in full, with the rest retrieved from reference TRBV5-1 and TRBJ1-1, is KAGVTQTPRYLIKTRGQQVTLSCSPISGHRSVSWYQQTPGQGLQFLFEYFSETQRNKGNFPGRFSGRQFSNSRSEMNVSTLELGDSALYLCASSLESSAEAFFGQGTRLTVV.

This clonotype was recorded at least ten times. The chain carries TRBV7-8 and TRBJ2-7; D call uncertain. The CDR3 is made up of 17 amino acids. Germline CDR1 is SGHVS and CDR2 is FQNEAQ. V was cut by 1 base and J by 0 bases, with 16 bases left in between. CDR3 in DNA: TGTGCCAGCAGCTTAGGCGGCGGATTACCCGACTCCTACGAGCAGTACTTC. Translated, it gives CASSLGGGLPDSYEQYF.

CDR3 amino acids: CASGDGLNTEAFF. The CDR3 nucleotides are TGTGCCAGCGGGGACGGTTTGAACACTGAAGCTTTCTTT. The chain links TRBV12-3 or TRBV12-4 to TRBJ1-1; possible D gene TRBD1, 5 bases. V was shortened by 8 bases and J by 0 bases, with 10 bases between the two germline ends. This CDR3 has 13 amino acids.

The chain combines TRBV6-5 with TRBJ1-1; D unresolved. The V gene lost 5 bases and the J gene lost 1 base, with 11 bases spanning the gap. This CDR3 has 14 residues. Per the germline V gene, CDR1 is MNHEY and CDR2 is SVGAGI. In DNA form, the CDR3 reads TGTGCCAGCAGTCTCTCCGGCTCGAACACTGAAGCTTTCTTT. Translation gives CASSLSGSNTEAFF.

A remark on this clonotype: Since the CDR3 does not end with the conserved phenylalanine or tryptophan, this likely comes from a read error. The DNA is omitted, as the CDR3 cannot be located on it reliably, and the CDR3 follows TCRdb's listing. The chain links TRBV24-1 to TRBJ1-3. Including both end residues, the CDR3 is 9 amino acids long. The germline CDR1 and CDR2 sequences are KGHDR and SFDVKD. CDR3 amino acids: CATSDQGLA.

This rearrangement joins TRBV7-9 to TRBJ2-5; 14 positions agree with TRBD2. The CDR3 has 15 residues. Per the germline V gene, CDR1 is SEHNR and CDR2 is FQNEAQ (reference sequence). After removal of 4 bases from V and 10 bases from J, the junction contained 8 bases not matched to a gene. The chain's CDR3 is CASSSGLAGVGYQYF. The CDR3 DNA is TGTGCCAGCAGCTCGGGACTAGCGGGAGTAGGGTACCAGTACTTC.

V is TRBV5-1 and J is TRBJ2-7; D not certain. Germline lookup yields CDR1 SGHRS and CDR2 YFSETQ. This CDR3 has 14 residues. V dropped 4 bases and J dropped 0 bases, with 11 bases sitting between them. The DNA for the CDR3 is TGCGCCAGCAGCGTGACTGTGAGCTCCTACGAGCAGTACTTC. Protein sequence: CASSVTVSSYEQYF.

Turning to this clonotype: This may be a read error: a much more frequent sequence differs by one nucleotide. The chain links TRBV14 to TRBJ1-2, with D hard to call. The V and J ends lost 8 bases and 8 bases respectively, with 18 bases between them. The CDR3 contains 13 residues. Germline CDR1 and CDR2: SGHDN and FVKESK. CDR3 protein: CASGPGRADGYTF. The DNA of the CDR3 is TGTGCCAGCGGCCCCGGGAGGGCTGACGGCTACACCTTC. The full variable domain, in which reference TRBV14 and TRBJ1-2 provide the parts outside the CDR3, is EAGVTQFPSHSVIEKGQTVTLRCDPISGHDNLYWYRRVMGKEIKFLLHFVKESKQDESGMPNNRFLAERTGGTYSTLKVQPAELEDSGVYFCASGPGRADGYTFGSGTRLTVV.

With respect to this clonotype: Relative to the germline gene, one junction end is altered; a read error may explain this. This rearrangement joins TRBV10-3 to TRBJ2-7; D possibly matches TRBD1 or TRBD2 (5 bases each). CDR3 length equals 15 residues. Looked up from germline, CDR1 is ENHRY and CDR2 is SYGVKD. This chain's CDR3 is CASSSGTAESYEQYF. The CDR3, as DNA: TGTGCCAGCAGTTCCGGGACCGCCGAATCCTACGAGCAGTACTTC.

This clonotype was seen only a few times. The chain has TRBV2 and TRBJ2-2; TRBD2 might be the D (5 bases). Germline CDR1 reads SNHLY; CDR2 reads FYNNEI. The CDR3 contains 14 residues. With 6 bases removed from V and 3 bases from J, the gap between germline ends came to 11 bases. The CDR3 spells CASRARADTGELFF. The CDR3 DNA reads TGTGCCAGCAGGGCGAGGGCGGACACCGGGGAGCTGTTTTTT.

This chain links TRBV7-9 with TRBJ2-5, with 7 bases aligning to TRBD1. This CDR3 comprises 16 residues. Germline assignment: CDR1 SEHNR and CDR2 FQNEAQ (reference sequence). V lost 5 bases to trimming and J lost 5 bases; unmatched junction nucleotides: 14. CDR3 loop: CASSTYRGRGLETQYF. The CDR3 coding sequence is TGTGCCAGCAGCACCTACAGGGGAAGGGGCTTGGAGACCCAGTACTTC.

The V call is TRBV7-9, the J call TRBJ1-1; the D is unclear. CDR3 size: 13 residues. V was trimmed by 2 bases and J by 4 bases, leaving 8 bases between them. Per germline, CDR1 SEHNR and CDR2 FQNEAQ (reference sequence). CDR3 sequence reads: CASSLRSTTEAFF. CDR3 in DNA: TGTGCCAGCAGCTTAAGATCGACCACTGAAGCTTTCTTT.

This clonotype appeared once. A clone one base away is much larger, so this may be a read error. The CDR3 here is CASSSNGNTEAFF. The CDR3 coding sequence is TGTGCCAGCAGCTCAAACGGGAACACTGAAGCTTTCTTT. This chain links TRBV7-8 with TRBJ1-1; no clear D. The ends were cut back, 4 bases at V and 1 base at J, with 7 bases in the middle. The CDR3 consists of 13 residues. Germline assignment: CDR1 SGHVS and CDR2 FQNEAQ.

This clonotype has at least ten counts. This chain joins TRBV24-1 and TRBJ2-2, with D unresolved. The CDR3 spans 12 residues. Looked up from germline, CDR1 is KGHDR and CDR2 is SFDVKD. Trimming stripped 7 bases from V and 5 bases from J, with 7 bases between. The CDR3, as DNA: TGTGCCACCAGCTCAACTACCGGGGAGCTGTTTTTT. Translation: CATSSTTGELFF.

To note about this clonotype: At one end the junction does not follow the germline gene, possibly because of a read error. This rearrangement joins TRBV15 to TRBJ1-4; 9 positions match TRBD1. CDR3 size: 16 residues. Germline V gives CDR1 LNHNV, CDR2 YYDKDF (reference sequence). DNA for the CDR3: TGTGCCACCAGCGGAGACGCCGGGGGACAGGGTGAAAAACTGTTTTTT. It translates to CATSGDAGGQGEKLFF.

The rearrangement links TRBV15 to TRBJ1-6, with 12 positions matching TRBD1. The CDR3 has 17 amino acids. The junction had 7 bases not matched to a gene; V was cut back by 0 bases and J by 10 bases. In germline, CDR1 is LNHNV, CDR2 YYDKDF (reference sequence). CDR3 in amino acids: CATSRDRGQGARSPLHF. CDR3 nucleotide sequence: TGTGCCACCAGCAGAGATCGGGGACAGGGGGCGCGGTCACCCCTCCACTTT.

The genes are TRBV25-1 and TRBJ1-1; D possibly corresponds to TRBD1 (5 bases). CDR1 and CDR2 from the germline V gene are MGHDK and SYGVNS. This CDR3 comprises 15 residues. The ends were cut back, 1 base at V and 1 base at J, with 10 bases in the middle. CDR3 in amino acids: CASSESGIGNTEAFF. CDR3 nucleotides: TGTGCCAGCAGTGAATCAGGGATCGGGAACACTGAAGCTTTCTTT.

This clonotype was observed many times. This CDR3 is CATSDTGVGNTEAFF. As DNA, the CDR3 is TGTGCCACCAGTGATACAGGGGTAGGGAACACTGAAGCTTTCTTT. V is TRBV24-1 and J is TRBJ1-1, with 7 bases that match TRBD1. With V trimmed by 3 bases and J by 1 base, 4 bases remained unmatched. This CDR3 is 15 amino acids long. Germline lookup yields CDR1 KGHDR and CDR2 SFDVKD.

V and J are TRBV6-2 or TRBV6-3 and TRBJ2-7; D is unclear. CDR3 length: 12 residues. Trimming pared 9 bases from V and 3 bases from J, leaving 12 bases between. Germline V CDR1 and CDR2: MNHEY, SVGEGT. CDR3 amino acids: CASALSNYEQYF. CDR3 sequence (DNA): TGTGCCAGTGCGTTGTCCAACTACGAGCAGTACTTC.

The J gene is TRBJ2-7, the V gene TRBV20-1; TRBD2 matches at 7 bases. The CDR3 has 12 residues. CDR1 is DFQATT and CDR2 is SNEGSKA in the germline V gene (reference sequence). Germline trimming cut 6 bases from V and 6 bases from J; bases unmatched to any gene: 8. The CDR3 DNA reads TGCAGTGCCGGGACTACGGGGCCCGAGCAGTACTTC. Its protein product is CSAGTTGPEQYF.

The genes are TRBV7-2 and TRBJ2-6; 7 bases agree with TRBD1. From germline, CDR1 is SGHTA and CDR2 FQGNSA. There are 17 residues in the CDR3. V gave up 4 bases and J gave up 1 base; unmatched junction bases: 7. CDR3 amino acids: CASSSTGNPSGANVLTF. In nucleotides, the CDR3 is TGTGCCAGCAGCTCGACAGGGAATCCTTCTGGGGCCAACGTCCTGACTTTC. Variable domain in full (rest from reference TRBV7-2 and TRBJ2-6): GAGVSQSPSNKVTEKGKDVELRCDPISGHTALYWYRQSLGQGLEFLIYFQGNSAPDKSGLPSDRFSAERTGGSVSTLTIQRTQQEDSAVYLCASSSTGNPSGANVLTFGAGSRLTVL.

The chain combines TRBV7-2 with TRBJ2-7; 7 bases are a match to TRBD1. V shed 6 bases and J 3 bases; nucleotides not matched to a gene: 8. CDR1 and CDR2 from the germline V gene are SGHTA and FQGNSA. The CDR3 is 14 residues long. The CDR3 sequence is CASRPQTGLYEQYF. CDR3 nucleotides: TGTGCCAGCAGACCGCAGACAGGGCTCTACGAGCAGTACTTC. The variable domain in full, with the rest retrieved from reference TRBV7-2 and TRBJ2-7, is GAGVSQSPSNKVTEKGKDVELRCDPISGHTALYWYRQSLGQGLEFLIYFQGNSAPDKSGLPSDRFSAERTGGSVSTLTIQRTQQEDSAVYLCASRPQTGLYEQYFGPGTRLTVT.

This clonotype was observed at least ten times. V usage is TRBV20-1 and J usage is TRBJ2-5, with D perhaps being TRBD1 or TRBD2 (5 bases each). Germline assignment: CDR1 DFQATT and CDR2 SNEGSKA (reference sequence). There are 13 residues in the CDR3. V was trimmed by 5 bases and J by 2 bases, leaving 12 bases between them. Here the CDR3 reads CSALRDGQETQYF. The CDR3 DNA sequence: TGCAGTGCTCTCCGGGACGGACAAGAGACCCAGTACTTC.

As regards this clonotype: One base away lies a much larger clone, so this may be a sequencing read error. This chain connects TRBV29-1 to TRBJ2-7, with a tentative D call TRBD2 (5 bases). The CDR3 length is 11 residues. The germline V gene encodes CDR1 SQVTM and CDR2 ANQGSEA. Here the CDR3 DNA reads TGCAGCGTTGAATATGACTACGGGCAGTACTTC. This codes for CSVEYDYGQYF.

As to this clonotype: A much larger clonotype is one base distant, so this may be a read error. The rearrangement joins TRBV5-1 to TRBJ2-7; D unresolved. Between the trimmed V and J ends, which lost 1 base and 6 bases, there was a span of 11 bases. This CDR3 contains 13 residues. CDR1 and CDR2 (germline): SGHRS, YFSETQ. CDR3 DNA sequence: TGCGCCAGCAGCTTGCACAGTGGTAGCGAGCAGTACTTC. Amino acid sequence: CASSLHSGSEQYF.

The CDR3 DNA is TGCGCCAGCAACTGGGACAGGGGTGGCTACACCTTC. This encodes CASNWDRGGYTF. The chain recombines TRBV10-2 with TRBJ1-2; 10 bases are a match to TRBD1. V lost 7 bases to trimming and J lost 7 bases; unmatched junction nucleotides: 3. Germline loops: CDR1 WSHSY, CDR2 SAAADI. The CDR3 has 12 amino acids.

V usage is TRBV12-3 or TRBV12-4 and J usage is TRBJ1-1; the D gene is possibly TRBD1 (6 bases). V lost 4 bases and J 0 bases, leaving 15 bases between the germline ends. CDR3 size: 16 residues. The CDR3 sequence: CASSSPYRVLNTEAFF. CDR3 in DNA: TGTGCCAGCAGTTCCCCCTACAGGGTCCTGAACACTGAAGCTTTCTTT.

This chain connects TRBV7-9 to TRBJ1-1, with D possibly TRBD1 on 6 matching bases. This CDR3 comprises 14 residues. V was trimmed by 0 bases and J by 7 bases, leaving 12 bases between them. Germline V gives CDR1 SEHNR, CDR2 FQNEAQ (reference sequence). In DNA, the CDR3 is TGTGCCAGCAGCTTAGCGGGGGCGGCCAGTGAAGCTTTCTTT. Translation gives CASSLAGAASEAFF.

Only one count was recorded for this clonotype. The chain has TRBV29-1 and TRBJ1-2; TRBD1 matches at 8 bases. This CDR3 is built from 13 residues. Germline V CDR1 and CDR2: SQVTM, ANQGSEA. After removal of 5 bases from V and 4 bases from J, the junction contained 6 bases not matched to a gene. The CDR3 bases are TGCAGCGTTCCCGACAGGGGAAGCTATGGCTACACCTTC. Translated, it gives CSVPDRGSYGYTF.

This chain connects TRBV11-3 to TRBJ1-1; 8 bases align to TRBD1. Unmatched junction bases numbered 9, after V lost 5 bases and J lost 1 base. The CDR3 has 16 residues. Germline lookup yields CDR1 SGHNT and CDR2 YENEEA. CDR3 in amino acids: CASSPGQGVRNTEAFF. The CDR3 DNA is TGTGCCAGCAGCCCCGGACAGGGAGTCAGGAACACTGAAGCTTTCTTT.

J is TRBJ1-5 and V is TRBV2, with a possible D match to TRBD1 (5 bases). Trimming left V 10 bases short and J 3 bases short, with 16 bases between. CDR1 SNHLY and CDR2 FYNNEI come from the germline V gene. The length of the CDR3 is 14 residues. CDR3 sequence: CANKPRGDNQPQHF. CDR3 nucleotides: TGTGCCAACAAACCACGGGGCGACAATCAGCCCCAGCATTTT. Full variable domain (remainder filled in from reference TRBV2 and TRBJ1-5): EPEVTQTPSHQVTQMGQEVILRCVPISNHLYFYWYRQILGQKVEFLVSFYNNEISEKSEIFDDQFSVERPDGSNFTLKIRSTKLEDSAMYFCANKPRGDNQPQHFGDGTRLSIL.

The CDR3 sequence: CAISEGTGRDSNQPQHF. CDR3 nucleotides: TGTGCCATCAGTGAAGGGACAGGGAGGGATAGCAATCAGCCCCAGCATTTT. V usage is TRBV10-3 and J usage is TRBJ1-5; TRBD1 aligns across 9 bases. The CDR3 runs 17 residues. After removal of 3 bases from V and 0 bases from J, the junction contained 6 bases not matched to a gene. Germline assignment: CDR1 ENHRY and CDR2 SYGVKD.